These 8 T cell receptor beta chains share one sample of origin, sequenced in a study of CD8 T cells in Susac syndrome. Reverse transcription used 0.5 to 1 ug RNA and random hexamers. TCRdb used MiXCR to reprocess the immunoSEQ multiplex PCR reads, holding one entry per CDR3 protein. There are approximately 180,000 distinct CDR3 sequences in the sample; around 94% occur only once, and approximately 0.099% lies in the top ten. Sequenced input: CD4+ T cells from PBMCs. The receptors here all came from a human donor with Susac syndrome.

V is TRBV12-3 or TRBV12-4 and J is TRBJ2-1; D is possibly TRBD1 or TRBD2 (5 bases each). The CDR3 has 16 amino acids. With 1 base removed from V and 0 bases from J, the gap between germline ends came to 10 bases. CDR3 sequence reads: CASSLGGSGSYNEQFF. DNA of the CDR3: TGTGCCAGCAGTTTAGGGGGGAGTGGCTCCTACAATGAGCAGTTCTTC.

V and J are TRBV4-3 and TRBJ2-7, with TRBD2 matching 9 bases. The CDR3 sequence is 18 residues long. CDR1 and CDR2 from the germline V gene are LGHNA and YSLEER. The ends lost 1 base at V and 5 bases at J; junction bases unmatched: 15. CDR3 loop: CASSQGPYGGAGGHEQYF. CDR3 DNA sequence: TGCGCCAGCAGCCAAGGCCCCTACGGTGGAGCGGGAGGACACGAGCAGTACTTC.

The chain is built from TRBV3-1 and TRBJ2-7; 9 bases fit TRBD2. CDR1 and CDR2 from the germline V gene are LGHDT and YNNKEL (reference sequence). Trimming took 3 bases from V and 0 from J; bases not matched to a gene: 6. The CDR3 is 16 amino acids. DNA for the CDR3: TGTGCCAGCAGCCAGGCCCGGACTAGCGTCTCCTACGAGCAGTACTTC. Protein sequence: CASSQARTSVSYEQYF.

The chain carries TRBV12-3 or TRBV12-4 and TRBJ1-1; the D is unclear. The CDR3 loop spans 13 amino acids. V was clipped by 1 base and J by 4 bases, with 7 bases between them. The CDR3 region has the DNA TGTGCCAGCAGTTTAGGGGATGGCACTGAAGCTTTCTTT. Protein: CASSLGDGTEAFF.

V gene TRBV19 combines with J gene TRBJ1-4; a possible D gene is TRBD1 (6 bases). The CDR3 sequence is 15 residues long. The V and J ends lost 6 bases and 0 bases respectively, with 11 bases between them. CDR1 LNHDA and CDR2 SQIVND come from the germline V gene (reference sequence). The CDR3 nucleotides are TGTGCCAGTAGCGACACAGGGTCAACTAATGAAAAACTGTTTTTT. It codes for CASSDTGSTNEKLFF.

The chain carries TRBV3-1 and TRBJ1-4; 11 nucleotides align to TRBD1. The CDR3 contains 15 residues. Germline assignment: CDR1 LGHDT and CDR2 YNNKEL (reference sequence). With 2 bases clipped from V and 8 bases from J, the junction kept 4 bases outside the gene matches. As DNA, the CDR3 is TGTGCCAGCAGCCAAACCGGGACAGGGGGAGAAAAACTGTTTTTT. This sequence encodes CASSQTGTGGEKLFF.

The V gene is TRBV28, the J gene TRBJ2-3; TRBD2 aligns across 11 bases. From germline, CDR1 is MDHEN and CDR2 SYDVKM. The CDR3 is made up of 16 amino acids. The ends lost 5 bases at V and 2 bases at J; junction bases unmatched: 6. DNA for the CDR3: TGTGCCAGCAGTCCAGGGACTAGCGGAAACACAGATACGCAGTATTTT. This gives the protein CASSPGTSGNTDTQYF.

The V and J genes are TRBV30 and TRBJ2-4; D not certain. Trimming took off 0 bases at V and 6 bases at J, with 9 bases between the two ends. CDR3 size: 13 residues. The germline V gene encodes CDR1 GTSNPN and CDR2 SVGIG (reference sequence). The CDR3 region has the DNA TGTGCCTGGAGTGTAGGTGGACCAAACATTCAGTACTTC. Protein: CAWSVGGPNIQYF.